Shown below are 11 T cell receptor beta chains from a single sample sequenced in a study of cytomegalovirus exposure and HLA in healthy donors. The PCR employed 60 Vbeta primers together with 13 Jbeta primers. Assay: immunoSEQ multiplex PCR; the TCRdb copy retains only in-frame clones and omits some. The data show about 100,000 clones, with approximately 80% seen just once and approximately 1.7% held by the top ten. The sample consisted of PBMCs. Receptor source: a woman between 40 and 55 years old in good health and CMV-seronegative.

The rearrangement joins TRBV7-9 to TRBJ2-7; TRBD2 matches 8 bases. The CDR3 is made up of 14 amino acids. Germline V lookup: CDR1 SEHNR, CDR2 FQNEAQ (reference sequence). Germline trimming cut 5 bases from V and 0 bases from J; bases unmatched to any gene: 3. CDR3 loop: CASSPGTSSYEQYF. The CDR3 nucleotides are TGTGCCAGCAGCCCAGGGACTAGCTCCTACGAGCAGTACTTC.

The V call is TRBV27, the J call TRBJ2-3; D remains unclear. Germline CDR1 and CDR2: MNHEY and SMNVEV (reference sequence). V lost 4 bases to trimming and J lost 2 bases, with 16 bases between them. CDR3 size: 16 residues. CDR3 DNA: TGTGCCAGCAGTTCTGGCACTACCTTGCACACAGATACGCAGTATTTT. Translated: CASSSGTTLHTDTQYF.

V usage is TRBV6-5 and J usage is TRBJ1-5, with D hard to call. V lost 0 bases to trimming and J lost 3 bases, with 9 bases between them. This CDR3 has 15 residues. Germline CDR1 reads MNHEY; CDR2 reads SVGAGI. CDR3: CASSYSMAFNQPQHF. CDR3 coding DNA: TGTGCCAGCAGTTACTCGATGGCTTTCAATCAGCCCCAGCATTTT.

V usage is TRBV5-1 and J usage is TRBJ2-7; 9 positions agree with TRBD2. The germline V gene has CDR1 SGHRS and CDR2 YFSETQ. CDR3 length: 15 amino acids. With V trimmed by 5 bases and J by 5 bases, 11 bases remained unmatched. CDR3 bases: TGCGCCAGCAGTCCCAGAAGCGGGGGGCGCGACGAGCAGTACTTC. Translating gives CASSPRSGGRDEQYF.

V and J are TRBV2 and TRBJ1-1; 10 bases line up with TRBD1. V trimming: 4 bases; J trimming: 4 bases; junction bases outside the gene matches: 9. The CDR3 has 16 amino acids. From germline, CDR1 is SNHLY and CDR2 FYNNEI. CDR3 loop: CASSGGQGRLGTEAFF. CDR3 in DNA: TGTGCCAGCAGTGGGGGACAGGGGCGGTTGGGCACTGAAGCTTTCTTT.

The chain joins TRBV7-3 to TRBJ2-3, with 14 bases that match TRBD2. The ends lost 4 bases at V and 2 bases at J; junction bases unmatched: 14. Looked up from germline, CDR1 is SGHTA and CDR2 is FQGTGA. The CDR3 covers 20 residues. The CDR3: CASSSRGGGTSGRVTDTQYF. Written as DNA, the CDR3 is TGTGCCAGCAGCTCCCGAGGTGGGGGGACTAGCGGGAGAGTCACAGATACGCAGTATTTT.

This clone was seen a single time. The chain carries TRBV2 and TRBJ2-7; the match to TRBD2 covers 10 bases. Looked up from germline, CDR1 is SNHLY and CDR2 is FYNNEI. After removal of 7 bases from V and 3 bases from J, the junction contained 6 bases not matched to a gene. The CDR3 totals 14 residues. The CDR3: CASNLAGENYEQYF. DNA for the CDR3: TGTGCCAGCAACCTAGCGGGAGAGAACTACGAGCAGTACTTC.

CDR3 DNA sequence: TGTGCCAGCAGCTTATTCCACAAGTCGGGGGAGCTGTTTTTT. This sequence encodes CASSLFHKSGELFF. The chain couples TRBV11-2 to TRBJ2-2; D unresolved. CDR1 is SGHAT, CDR2 FQNNGV, per germline. Trimming removed 2 bases from V and 8 bases from J, with 12 bases in between. This CDR3 has 14 amino acids. Supplemented by reference TRBV11-2 and TRBJ2-2, the full variable domain reads EAGVAQSPRYKIIEKRQSVAFWCNPISGHATLYWYQQILGQGPKLLIQFQNNGVVDDSQLPKDRFSAERLKGVDSTLKIQPAKLEDSAVYLCASSLFHKSGELFFGEGSRLTVL.

This clone appeared a few times. The chain joins TRBV6-4 to TRBJ2-1; TRBD2 agrees at 12 bases. Germline V lookup: CDR1 MRHNA, CDR2 SNTAGT. V gave up 0 bases and J gave up 6 bases; unmatched junction bases: 0. CDR3 length: 15 residues. In DNA form, the CDR3 reads TGTGCCAGCAGTGACTCGACTAGCGGGAGCAATGAGCAGTTCTTC. It codes for CASSDSTSGSNEQFF.

The chain uses TRBV11-2 and TRBJ1-2, with 9 bases matching TRBD1. V lost 1 base to trimming and J lost 5 bases; unmatched junction nucleotides: 17. The CDR3 is made up of 19 amino acids. Germline assignment: CDR1 SGHAT and CDR2 FQNNGV. CDR3 DNA: TGTGCCAGCAGCTTAGGCCACGTCTTTCGGGACAGGGTTGATTATGGCTACACCTTC. Translating gives CASSLGHVFRDRVDYGYTF.

The chain combines TRBV28 with TRBJ2-1; 7 bases line up with TRBD2. Germline V CDR1 and CDR2: MDHEN, SYDVKM. Germline trimming cut 5 bases from V and 4 bases from J; bases unmatched to any gene: 11. There are 16 residues in the CDR3. The CDR3 protein is CASSPLAASWYNEQFF. CDR3 nucleotides: TGTGCCAGCAGTCCTCTAGCGGCAAGCTGGTACAATGAGCAGTTCTTC.